Sequencing of this T cell receptor beta chain was carried out in a study of beta chain features in type 1 diabetes. Findings and caveats of the study: Researchers report that Type 1 diabetes patients had moderately but significantly shorter TCRB CDR3s across all four CD4+ subsets.

This CDR3 is built from 13 residues. Trimming shortened V by 2 bases and J by 8 bases, and 12 bases separated the two germline ends. CDR1 and CDR2 (germline): GTSNPN, SVGIG (reference sequence). Worth noting for this clone: What it binds is unknown. At the DNA level, this CDR3 is encoded by other sequences in the same sample as well.

The study reverse transcribed the entire isolated RNA, so it sequenced expressed TCRB transcripts. Data came from immunoSEQ multiplex PCR; TCRdb stores just in-frame clones and leaves some out. The sample has approximately 170,000 clones; over 6% are singletons. Source material: central memory CD4+ T cells from blood. The chain has TRBV30 and TRBJ1-4; D not resolved. This TCR was recovered from a man younger than 35 with type 1 diabetes. The CDR3 region has the DNA TGTGCCTGGAGTTGGAGGGAAGGGGAAAAACTGTTTTTT. Protein: CAWSWREGEKLFF.